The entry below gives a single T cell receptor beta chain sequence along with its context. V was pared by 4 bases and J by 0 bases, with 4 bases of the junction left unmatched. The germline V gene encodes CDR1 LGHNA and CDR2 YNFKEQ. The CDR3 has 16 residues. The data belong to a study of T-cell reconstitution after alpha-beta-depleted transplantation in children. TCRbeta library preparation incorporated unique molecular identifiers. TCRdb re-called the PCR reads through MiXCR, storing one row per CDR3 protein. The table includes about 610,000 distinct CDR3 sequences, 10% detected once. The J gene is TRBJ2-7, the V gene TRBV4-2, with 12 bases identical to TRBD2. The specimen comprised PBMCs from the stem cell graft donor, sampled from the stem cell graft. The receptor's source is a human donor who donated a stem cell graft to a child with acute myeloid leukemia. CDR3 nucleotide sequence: TGTGCCAGCAGCCGGGAACTAGCGGGGGGCTCCTACGAGCAGTACTTC. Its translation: CASSRELAGGSYEQYF.